The 6 T cell receptor beta chains in this list originate from one sample, sequenced in a study of T cell repertoires in cytomegalovirus infection. TCRdb ran MiXCR on the reads and lists one entry per CDR3 protein. The sample contains approximately 25,000 distinct CDR3 sequences, under 20% of which appear only once. No antigen has been identified for these receptors. Sequences were derived from CD8+ T cells from cultured PBMCs, sampled from culture after CMV antigen stimulation. The receptors come from a human donor in good health (CMV status not recorded). Some clones in this sample may be carry-over from other donors' samples.

This clonotype was seen only once. The gene calls are TRBV12-3 or TRBV12-4 and TRBJ1-1; the D gene is possibly TRBD1 (5 bases). V was shortened by 6 bases and J by 6 bases, with 11 bases between the two germline ends. The CDR3 runs to 12 residues. The CDR3 DNA reads TGTGCCAGCAGAACAGGCCTTGCTGAAGCTTTCTTT. Its protein product is CASRTGLAEAFF.

This chain links TRBV11-2 with TRBJ2-5, with D possibly TRBD1 on 5 matching bases. Trimming removed 5 bases from V and 3 bases from J, with 13 bases in between. This CDR3 has 14 residues. Germline V CDR1 and CDR2: SGHAT, FQNNGV. The CDR3: CASSLQATKETQYF. The CDR3 DNA reads as TGTGCCAGCAGCCTACAGGCGACAAAAGAGACCCAGTACTTC.

This chain uses TRBV7-7 with TRBJ2-1, with 11 bases matching TRBD2. CDR1 SSHAT and CDR2 FNYEAQ come from the germline V gene (reference sequence). V was pared by 6 bases and J by 6 bases, with 16 bases of the junction left unmatched. The CDR3 is 18 residues long. CDR3 in DNA: TGTGCCAGCAGTCCGGGGTGGGCTAGCGGGAGGACCATCAATGAGCAGTTCTTC. This translates into CASSPGWASGRTINEQFF.

This clonotype was detected ten times or more. The chain employs TRBV6-5 and TRBJ2-7, with TRBD2 as a possible D gene (7 bases). V was trimmed by 3 bases and J by 6 bases, leaving 12 bases between them. This CDR3 comprises 13 residues. Germline V gene sequence: CDR1 MNHEY, CDR2 SVGAGI. CDR3 in amino acids: CASSYRGAGEQYF. CDR3 sequence (DNA): TGTGCCAGCAGTTATCGGGGGGCGGGCGAGCAGTACTTC.

The CDR3 spells CASSTRGTGGGEQYF. DNA of the CDR3: TGTGCCAGCAGCACCCGGGGGACAGGGGGCGGGGAGCAGTACTTC. This chain uses TRBV7-2 with TRBJ2-7, with TRBD1 matching 12 bases. Looked up from germline, CDR1 is SGHTA and CDR2 is FQGNSA. V lost 5 bases to trimming and J lost 7 bases; unmatched junction nucleotides: 9. This CDR3 comprises 15 residues.

This clonotype occurred a few times. This rearrangement joins TRBV12-3 or TRBV12-4 to TRBJ2-3; D gene unclear. The CDR3 sequence is 13 residues long. Trimming took off 5 bases at V and 6 bases at J, with 12 bases between the two ends. The CDR3 DNA sequence: TGTGCCAGCAGTACAATCCTGGGTGATACGCAGTATTTT. Its translation is CASSTILGDTQYF.